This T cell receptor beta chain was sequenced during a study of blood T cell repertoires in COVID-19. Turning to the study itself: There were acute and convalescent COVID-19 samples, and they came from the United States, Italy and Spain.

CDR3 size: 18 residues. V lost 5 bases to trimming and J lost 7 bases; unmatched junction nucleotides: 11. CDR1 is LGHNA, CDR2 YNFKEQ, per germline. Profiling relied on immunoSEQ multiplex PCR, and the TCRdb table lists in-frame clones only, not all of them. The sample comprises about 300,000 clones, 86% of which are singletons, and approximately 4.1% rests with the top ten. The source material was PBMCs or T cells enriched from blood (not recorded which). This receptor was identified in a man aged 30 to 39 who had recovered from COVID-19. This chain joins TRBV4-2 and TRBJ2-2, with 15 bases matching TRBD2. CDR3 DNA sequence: TGTGCCAGCAGCGGTCGGACTAGCGGGGGGGCCGATCACGGGGAGCTGTTTTTT. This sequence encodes CASSGRTSGGADHGELFF.